The T cell receptor (beta chain) under discussion was sequenced for a study of blood T cell repertoires in COVID-19. Study overall: Some COVID-19 samples were acute and others convalescent; all came from the United States, Italy and Spain. From T cells, B-cell-depleted T cells, or PBMCs came the material, which was cDNA or gDNA.

Methods used by the authors: Reference gene primer amplification yielded estimated nucleated cell counts. This table comes from immunoSEQ multiplex PCR, and its TCRdb copy is limited to in-frame clones, with some not included. V, J and clone size reflect that table, while D and trimming were determined from the DNA. The repertoire includes roughly 120,000 clones, approximately 81% of them detected once, and around 6% sits in the top ten. In Seattle, patients joined the study during active infection and were tracked longitudinally. CDR1 is LGHDT and CDR2 is YNNKEL in the germline V gene (reference sequence). The V and J ends lost 7 bases and 5 bases, in that order; junction bases with no gene match: 7. The CDR3 has 14 amino acids.

The chain carries TRBV3-1 (or the pseudogene TRBV3-2) and TRBJ2-5; TRBD1 agrees at 10 bases. This receptor was obtained from a man older than 75 with COVID-19, enrolled during active disease. The specimen sequenced was peripheral blood. DNA of the CDR3: TGTGCCAGCACTGGTGACAGGGGGCCGGAGACCCAGTACTTC. It translates to CASTGDRGPETQYF.